Listed here are 7 T cell receptor beta chains from one sample, sequenced in a study of shared clonotypes between healthy human individuals. TCRdb keeps only in-frame clones here, not all; method: immunoSEQ multiplex PCR. The data contain some 2,500,000 clones, less than 95% of them seen just once; the ten biggest clones take up more than 0.35%. The sequencing input was naive CD4+ T cells from PBMCs. Regarding subset: CD45RA+ positively selected. All receptors derive from a man between 18 and 29 years old in good health. Some clones in this sample may be carry-over from other donors' samples.

The chain joins TRBV7-9 to TRBJ2-4; TRBD1 matches 10 bases. V shed 5 bases and J 1 base; nucleotides not matched to a gene: 11. This CDR3 comprises 18 residues. The germline V gene encodes CDR1 SEHNR and CDR2 FQNEAQ (reference sequence). The CDR3 sequence: CASSRAGTGVGAKNIQYF. The CDR3 DNA reads TGTGCCAGCAGCCGCGCCGGGACAGGGGTGGGTGCCAAAAACATTCAGTACTTC.

The chain joins TRBV7-2 to TRBJ2-3; D perhaps matches TRBD1 (6 bases). V lost 2 bases, J lost 1 base, and 13 bases lay in between. The CDR3 has 16 residues. Germline lookup yields CDR1 SGHTA and CDR2 FQGNSA. CDR3 DNA sequence: TGTGCCAGCAGCTTAAACAGGGTCTTGGGCACAGATACGCAGTATTTT. It translates to CASSLNRVLGTDTQYF.

The rearrangement uses TRBV4-2 and TRBJ2-5, with a tentative D call TRBD2 (6 bases). Trimming pared 0 bases from V and 6 bases from J, leaving 11 bases between. The germline V gene encodes CDR1 LGHNA and CDR2 YNFKEQ. The CDR3 loop spans 14 amino acids. As DNA, the CDR3 is TGTGCCAGCAGCCAAGATGAGGCGGGAAAGACCCAGTACTTC. This sequence encodes CASSQDEAGKTQYF.

In the case of this clone: Additional DNA sequences in this sample encode the identical CDR3. The chain carries TRBV20-1 and TRBJ2-2; D remains unclear. This CDR3 has 11 amino acids. Per germline, CDR1 DFQATT and CDR2 SNEGSKA (reference sequence). V lost 4 bases, J lost 2 bases, and 2 bases lay in between. CDR3 loop: CSATNTGELFF. In DNA form, the CDR3 reads TGCAGTGCTACAAACACCGGGGAGCTGTTTTTT.

The rearrangement uses TRBV19 and TRBJ2-5; D remains ambiguous. The germline V gene encodes CDR1 LNHDA and CDR2 SQIVND (reference sequence). The CDR3 length is 11 residues. V shed 6 bases and J shed 3 bases, with 5 bases lying between them. CDR3 DNA sequence: TGTGCCAGTAGGGCTGAAGAGACCCAGTACTTC. It codes for CASRAEETQYF.

This chain joins TRBV7-9 and TRBJ2-7, with D possibly matching TRBD2 (5 bases). The CDR3 is 13 amino acids. The V end was cut by 5 bases, the J end by 3 bases, with 11 bases between. The germline gives CDR1 SEHNR, CDR2 FQNEAQ (reference sequence). CDR3 amino acids: CASSALGSYEQYF. CDR3 DNA sequence: TGTGCCAGCAGCGCCCTAGGGAGCTACGAGCAGTACTTC.

This clone was detected only once. The same CDR3 also results from other DNA sequences found in this sample. The chain uses TRBV29-1 and TRBJ2-7, with D possibly being TRBD2 (5 bases). V lost 3 bases and J lost 4, with 7 bases in between. This CDR3 spans 11 amino acids. The germline gives CDR1 SQVTM, CDR2 ANQGSEA. The CDR3 reads CSVETGYEQYF. The CDR3 region has the DNA TGCAGCGTTGAGACGGGGTACGAGCAGTACTTC.